This T cell receptor beta chain was sequenced in a study of graft-versus-host responses after intestinal transplantation. Study-level information: Anti-thymocyte globulin was used for induction in all recipients, who then took tacrolimus and steroids for approximately 3 years. Whole-study results and caveats: Recipient-marrow GvH clones were detected, some having first appeared in ileum or blood.

Clones were sequenced by immunoSEQ multiplex PCR, and TCRdb holds only the in-frame ones, with some missing. The sample yields about 26,000 clones, 82% seen once. Note on this clone: Its matching antigen is unknown.

This TCR was recovered from a human donor who received an intestinal transplant. Sequencing used unstimulated CD4+ T cells sorted from spleen or lymph node cells, obtained before intestinal transplant.

CDR3 sequence reads: CASSKGLAGRSYEQYF. The CDR3 DNA reads as TGTGCCAGCAGCAAGGGACTAGCGGGCCGTTCCTACGAGCAGTACTTC. The chain combines TRBV7-2 with TRBJ2-7; 12 nucleotides line up with TRBD2. Germline-derived CDR1 and CDR2 are SGHTA and FQGNSA. The V gene end was trimmed by 5 bases and the J gene end by 1 base; junction bases not matched to a gene: 6. The length of the CDR3 is 16 residues.